The 16 T cell receptor beta chains below all came from one sample that was sequenced in a study of read filtering for tumor transcriptome and immune sequencing. This library used approximately 370 ng RNA and molecular barcoded adaptors spanning alpha/delta and beta/gamma chains. TCRdb passed the reads through MiXCR, listing each CDR3 protein once. The data contain around 130,000 distinct CDR3 sequences, 10% to 15% of them singletons. Sequencing was performed on a population of CD138-negative cells sorted from bone marrow. These receptors were obtained from a donor at least 40 years old with multiple myeloma.

There are many counts of this clonotype. The chain uses TRBV20-1 and TRBJ1-1, with 12 bases matching TRBD1. The ends lost 6 bases at V and 4 bases at J; junction bases unmatched: 3. Germline assignment: CDR1 DFQATT and CDR2 SNEGSKA (reference sequence). The CDR3 contains 13 residues. The CDR3 coding sequence is TGCAGTGCAGGGACAGGGGGCCCCACTGAAGCTTTCTTT. This codes for CSAGTGGPTEAFF.

This clonotype has a count of ten or more. The genes are TRBV20-1 and TRBJ2-1, with 8 bases lining up with TRBD2. Germline CDR1 and CDR2: DFQATT and SNEGSKA (reference sequence). This CDR3 is built from 14 residues. V trimming: 0 bases; J trimming: 6 bases; junction bases outside the gene matches: 4. CDR3 sequence: CSAREVAGFNEQFF. CDR3 bases: TGCAGTGCTAGAGAGGTAGCGGGGTTCAATGAGCAGTTCTTC.

This clonotype has at least ten counts. This chain links TRBV6-2 or TRBV6-3 with TRBJ2-5; D not certain. Trimming cost V 6 bases and J 5 bases, with 10 bases left between them. The CDR3 totals 12 residues. Germline V lookup: CDR1 MNHEY, CDR2 SVGEGT. CDR3 DNA sequence: TGTGCCAGCAGCCTGAGGTGGGAGACCCAGTACTTC. It yields the protein CASSLRWETQYF.

This clonotype was recorded many times. CDR3 sequence (DNA): TGTGCCAGCAGCCTCCAGGGGGGCCTGTCCTACAATGAGCAGTTCTTC. As protein: CASSLQGGLSYNEQFF. This sequence joins TRBV7-8 and TRBJ2-1; TRBD1 might be the D (7 bases). Germline lookup yields CDR1 SGHVS and CDR2 FQNEAQ. The CDR3 sequence is 16 residues long. V lost 5 bases and J lost 1, with 15 bases in between.

This clonotype appeared many times. The CDR3 here is CASSARTGDTNTGELFF. The CDR3 bases are TGTGCCAGCAGCGCCCGGACAGGCGATACGAACACCGGGGAGCTGTTTTTT. The chain uses TRBV9 and TRBJ2-2; TRBD1 matches 7 bases. This CDR3 comprises 17 residues. CDR1 SGDLS and CDR2 YYNGEE come from the germline V gene. V gave up 3 bases and J gave up 0 bases; unmatched junction bases: 8. The full variable domain, its missing parts supplied by reference TRBV9 and TRBJ2-2, is DSGVTQTPKHLITATGQRVTLRCSPRSGDLSVYWYQQSLDQGLQFLIQYYNGEERAKGNILERFSAQQFPDLHSELNLSSLELGDSALYFCASSARTGDTNTGELFFGEGSRLTVL.

This clonotype was picked up a small number of times. This chain uses TRBV6-2 or TRBV6-3 with TRBJ2-5; TRBD1 is a possible D gene (6 bases). The ends were cut back, 6 bases at V and 2 bases at J, with 16 bases in the middle. The CDR3 has 15 amino acids. Per the germline V gene, CDR1 is MNHEY and CDR2 is SVGEGT. The CDR3 spells CASRLGHPYQETQYF. The CDR3 DNA sequence: TGTGCCAGCAGACTGGGACACCCCTATCAAGAGACCCAGTACTTC.

The chain recombines TRBV30 with TRBJ1-2, with a tentative D call TRBD1 (5 bases). Deletions cut 2 bases from V and 6 bases from J, with 10 bases between. The CDR3 runs to 12 residues. Germline CDR1 and CDR2: GTSNPN and SVGIG (reference sequence). The CDR3 protein is CAWSHGTHGYTF. The CDR3 DNA is TGTGCCTGGAGTCACGGGACCCATGGCTACACCTTC.

In this sample, this clonotype turned up a few times. V is TRBV12-5 and J is TRBJ2-5, with unresolved D. The length of the CDR3 is 11 residues. Germline CDR1 and CDR2: LGHNT and FRNRAP. The ends were cut back, 2 bases at V and 4 bases at J, with 2 bases in the middle. CDR3 in DNA: TGTGCTAGTGGTTTGTCAGAGACCCAGTACTTC. Encoded protein: CASGLSETQYF. The full variable domain, in which reference TRBV12-5 and TRBJ2-5 provide the parts outside the CDR3, is DARVTQTPRHKVTEMGQEVTMRCQPILGHNTVFWYRQTMMQGLELLAYFRNRAPLDDSGMPKDRFSAEMPDATLATLKIQPSEPRDSAVYFCASGLSETQYFGPGTRLLVL.

This clonotype has ten or more counts. The rearrangement joins TRBV2 to TRBJ2-3; 8 bases are shared with TRBD2. Germline loops: CDR1 SNHLY, CDR2 FYNNEI. The CDR3 contains 16 residues. Trimming cost V 7 bases and J 1 base; bases outside gene matches: 10. The CDR3 sequence: CASKEREIIGTDTQYF. The CDR3 nucleotides read TGTGCCAGCAAGGAGCGGGAGATAATAGGCACAGATACGCAGTATTTT.

This clonotype was counted at least ten times. This chain uses TRBV6-2 or TRBV6-3 with TRBJ1-1, with unresolved D. CDR1 is MNHEY and CDR2 is SVGEGT in the germline V gene. V lost 0 bases to trimming and J lost 6 bases, with 8 bases between them. This CDR3 region has 13 residues. CDR3 amino acids: CASSYSMESEAFF. CDR3 sequence (DNA): TGTGCCAGCAGTTACTCGATGGAGTCTGAAGCTTTCTTT.

As concerns this clonotype: This may come from a read error, since a much larger clone is one base off. V usage is TRBV12-3 or TRBV12-4 and J usage is TRBJ2-5; D is unclear. The CDR3 length is 13 residues. The DNA for the CDR3 is TGTGCCAGCAGCCACCACGCCCAAGGGACCCAGTACTTC. This translates into CASSHHAQGTQYF.

In regard to this clonotype: This clone may be a read error of a much larger clone one base away. V gene TRBV14 combines with J gene TRBJ2-6, with a tentative D call TRBD1 (6 bases). Per germline, CDR1 SGHDN and CDR2 FVKESK. This CDR3 has 17 amino acids. The CDR3 DNA reads TGTGCCAGCGGCCAGAGGGACATCGCTTCTGGGGCCAACGTCCTGACTTTC. Translation: CASGQRDIASGANVLTF.

This clonotype was seen a single time. A much more abundant neighbour one base away suggests this may be a read error. The chain is built from TRBV28 and TRBJ1-5; D is uncertain. Trimming shortened V by 9 bases and J by 0 bases, and 15 bases separated the two germline ends. This CDR3 has 15 amino acids. The germline V gene encodes CDR1 MDHEN and CDR2 SYDVKM. DNA of the CDR3: TGTGCCAGTACTTGGGCGGCTATTAGCAATCAGCCCCAGCATTTT. It yields the protein CASTWAAISNQPQHF.

There are many counts of this clonotype. J is TRBJ2-6 and V is TRBV5-1; 9 positions match TRBD2. From germline, CDR1 is SGHRS and CDR2 YFSETQ. V shed 7 bases, J shed 4 bases, and the junction held 12 bases outside the gene matches. The CDR3 is 17 amino acids. Here the CDR3 reads CASQRGLAGSGANVLTF. CDR3 DNA: TGCGCCAGCCAGAGGGGCCTAGCGGGGTCCGGGGCCAACGTCCTGACTTTC.

V is TRBV12-5 and J is TRBJ1-5, with 10 bases that match TRBD1. V was pared by 5 bases and J by 6 bases, with 10 bases of the junction left unmatched. This CDR3 region has 16 residues. Germline V lookup: CDR1 LGHNT, CDR2 FRNRAP. The CDR3 reads CASGPDRDRGLQPQHF. CDR3 nucleotide sequence: TGTGCTAGTGGTCCGGACCGGGACAGGGGTCTTCAGCCCCAGCATTTT.

This clonotype has at least ten counts. The germline gene is not matched at one end of the junction; a read error may be the cause. The chain couples TRBV5-1 to TRBJ1-1, with 7 bases fitting TRBD1. CDR1 is SGHRS and CDR2 is YFSETQ in the germline V gene. The CDR3 covers 14 residues. Here the CDR3 DNA reads TGTGCCAGCAGCCTTGGGACAGTGAACACTGAAGCTTTCTTT. Encoded protein: CASSLGTVNTEAFF.